Sequencing of this T cell receptor beta chain was carried out in a study of CD8+ T cells in alopecia areata. About the research overall: Oral tofacitinib (5 to 10 mg twice daily) was administered to treated patients.

Study-wide results and caveats: Besides other cells, scalp samples also yield sequences of resident alphabeta T cells from normal skin.

Following RNA extraction, reverse transcription yielded cDNA that acted as the sequencing template. Clones were sequenced by immunoSEQ multiplex PCR, and TCRdb holds only the in-frame ones, with some missing. The sample carries some 240,000 clones, about 53% recorded once. Germline-derived CDR1 and CDR2 are SGHNT and YYREEE (reference sequence). The germline V and J ends were trimmed by 1 base and 1 base, with 13 bases remaining between them. CDR3 size: 16 residues. Regarding this clone: Its target is not known.

The origin of this receptor is a human donor with alopecia areata. Sequenced here: CD4+ T cells sorted from blood, sampled at week 0. The chain employs TRBV5-4 and TRBJ2-3; D possibly corresponds to TRBD2 (6 bases). The CDR3, as DNA: TGTGCCAGCAGCTTGCCAGCGGGCCGCCGCACAGATACGCAGTATTTT. It is translated as CASSLPAGRRTDTQYF.